This T cell receptor (beta chain) derives from a study of identical twins. Study findings and constraints: In cord blood, abundant beta clonotypes had fewer insertions; memory showed no trend.

TCRdb itself ran the 5' RACE reads through MiXCR, one entry per CDR3 protein. Of about 530,000 distinct CDR3 sequences in the sample, around 20% were seen once. The germline V and J ends were trimmed by 1 base and 5 bases, with 17 bases remaining between them. CDR3 length: 16 residues. A word on this clonotype: What it binds is unknown.

The same data also contributed to another study, on yellow fever vaccine responses in identical twins. As that report states: Reported findings indicate that twins' vaccine T cell responses seemed partially convergent, partially personalized.

This chain joins TRBV12-3 or TRBV12-4 and TRBJ2-5; either TRBD1 or TRBD2 may fit D (5 bases each). The sample taken for sequencing was CD4+ T cells sorted from blood. The receptor was derived from a woman younger than 35 in good health. CDR3 in amino acids: CASSLGRGASVETQYF. CDR3 nucleotides: TGTGCCAGCAGTTTAGGTCGAGGGGCGAGCGTGGAGACCCAGTACTTC.